This T cell receptor beta chain comes out of a study of blood T cells in healthy people across ages. V lost 4 bases to trimming and J lost 9 bases, with 14 bases between them. Germline lookup yields CDR1 SGHTA and CDR2 FQGNSA. The length of the CDR3 is 13 residues. A second roughly 6 to 11 cycle PCR used barcoded and J-beta primers. Via MiXCR, TCRdb re-called the 5' RACE reads, giving one row per CDR3 protein. The data contain about a million distinct CDR3 sequences, 51% of them singletons. Only a few counts were recorded for this clonotype. Per-sample PBMC isolation yielded at least 6 million cells. Sequencing input: blood. The chain carries TRBV7-2 and TRBJ2-3; D unresolved. The source of this sequence is a woman between 55 and 75 years old in good health. The CDR3: CASSSYLLETQYF. The DNA of the CDR3 is TGTGCCAGCAGCTCGTATTTGCTGGAGACGCAGTATTTT.